What follows is one T cell receptor beta chain and its context. Its antigen is unknown. Each cell subset's genomic DNA was divided evenly among several immunoSEQ plates. TCRdb keeps only in-frame clones here, not all; method: immunoSEQ multiplex PCR. The sample includes hundreds of thousands of clones, 73% of them seen just once. This CDR3 has 12 amino acids. V lost 8 bases to trimming and J lost 5 bases, with 12 bases between them. The germline V gene has CDR1 MNHEY and CDR2 SVGAGI. The data derive from a study of shared clonotypes between healthy human individuals. Study-level results: As a rule, naive subsets had a larger estimated richness than memory subsets. Clonotypes which were not shared had lower generation probabilities than clonotypes that all four donors shared.

The clonotype was recovered from a woman aged 30 to 39 in good health. The chain has TRBV6-5 and TRBJ1-2, with D possibly TRBD1 on 6 matching bases. The sample comprised memory CD4+ T cells sorted from blood. Subset specified: CD45RA-negative fraction. Here the CDR3 reads CASGQGGYGYTF. The CDR3 DNA sequence: TGTGCCAGCGGCCAAGGGGGTTATGGCTACACCTTC.